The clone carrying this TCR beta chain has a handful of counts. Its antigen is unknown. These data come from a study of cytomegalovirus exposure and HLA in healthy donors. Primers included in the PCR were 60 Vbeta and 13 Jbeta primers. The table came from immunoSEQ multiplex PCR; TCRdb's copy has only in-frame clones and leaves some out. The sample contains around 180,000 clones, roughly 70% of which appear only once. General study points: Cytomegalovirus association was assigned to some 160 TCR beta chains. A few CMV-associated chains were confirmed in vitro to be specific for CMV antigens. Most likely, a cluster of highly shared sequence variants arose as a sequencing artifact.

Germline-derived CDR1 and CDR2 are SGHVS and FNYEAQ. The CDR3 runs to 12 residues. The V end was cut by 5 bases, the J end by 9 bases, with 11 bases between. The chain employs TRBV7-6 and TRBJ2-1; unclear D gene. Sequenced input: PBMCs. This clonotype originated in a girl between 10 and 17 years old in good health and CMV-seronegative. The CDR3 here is CASSGLYGEQFF. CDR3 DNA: TGTGCCAGCAGCGGTCTCTACGGTGAGCAGTTCTTC.